One sample yielded the 28 T cell receptor beta chains listed below, sequenced in a study of cytomegalovirus exposure and HLA in healthy donors. Repertoires were generated with immunoSEQ multiplex PCR, while TCRdb's copy carries only in-frame clones and drops some. The sample carries some 130,000 clones, just under 85% recorded once. Sequencing used PBMCs. The receptor source for this set is a man in his thirties or forties in good health and CMV-seropositive.

This clone was counted ten times or more. The V gene is TRBV19, the J gene TRBJ1-4; TRBD1 is a possible D gene (5 bases). Between the trimmed V and J ends, which lost 3 bases and 3 bases, there was a span of 11 bases. Germline V gene lookup returns CDR1 LNHDA and CDR2 SQIVND (reference sequence). The CDR3 totals 15 residues. CDR3 coding DNA: TGTGCCAGTAGTATGTCGGACATTCCTAATGAAAAACTGTTTTTT. Protein: CASSMSDIPNEKLFF.

This sequence joins TRBV29-1 and TRBJ2-5; 11 bases are shared with TRBD1. This CDR3 spans 13 amino acids. Per the germline V gene, CDR1 is SQVTM and CDR2 is ANQGSEA. The junction had 6 bases not matched to a gene; V was cut back by 8 bases and J by 4 bases. This chain's CDR3 is CSTQDRGRETQYF. In DNA, the CDR3 is TGCAGCACCCAGGACAGGGGGCGAGAGACCCAGTACTTC.

This sequence joins TRBV28 and TRBJ1-2; 8 nucleotides align to TRBD1. Trimming cost V 6 bases and J 4 bases; bases outside gene matches: 19. Per germline, CDR1 MDHEN and CDR2 SYDVKM. The CDR3 covers 18 residues. CDR3 in DNA: TGTGCCAGCAGCCGCCTCTTGGGACAGGAGGTTCAAGGCTATGGCTACACCTTC. Protein: CASSRLLGQEVQGYGYTF.

The chain employs TRBV5-4 and TRBJ2-1, with D maybe TRBD2 (6 bases). This CDR3 has 12 amino acids. Germline CDR1 reads SGHNT; CDR2 reads YYREEE (reference sequence). Trimming removed 1 base from V and 10 bases from J, with 9 bases in between. CDR3 sequence reads: CASSLIREEQFF. CDR3 DNA: TGTGCCAGCAGCTTGATCCGGGAGGAGCAGTTCTTC.

The J gene is TRBJ2-2, the V gene TRBV19; unclear D gene. Between the trimmed V and J ends, which lost 3 bases and 6 bases, there was a span of 14 bases. Germline CDR1 reads LNHDA; CDR2 reads SQIVND (reference sequence). This CDR3 contains 15 residues. In nucleotides, the CDR3 is TGTGCCAGTAGTATTCCCGGGTTCGGTCCCGGGGAGCTGTTTTTT. Protein sequence: CASSIPGFGPGELFF. Filled out from reference TRBV19 and TRBJ2-2, the complete variable domain reads DGGITQSPKYLFRKEGQNVTLSCEQNLNHDAMYWYRQDPGQGLRLIYYSQIVNDFQKGDIAEGYSVSREKKESFPLTVTSAQKNPTAFYLCASSIPGFGPGELFFGEGSRLTVL.

V usage is TRBV11-2 and J usage is TRBJ1-1; 8 bases match TRBD1. The CDR3 sequence is 16 residues long. CDR1 and CDR2 (germline): SGHAT, FQNNGV. Germline trimming cut 1 base from V and 6 bases from J; bases unmatched to any gene: 10. The CDR3 here is CASSLVPTGGGSEAFF. The CDR3 nucleotides read TGTGCCAGCAGCTTAGTCCCAACAGGGGGAGGTTCTGAAGCTTTCTTT.

This clone has more than one count but fewer than ten. The gene calls are TRBV5-1 and TRBJ1-2; maybe TRBD1 (5 bases). V was pared by 2 bases and J by 2 bases, with 7 bases between. This CDR3 contains 13 residues. Germline V gives CDR1 SGHRS, CDR2 YFSETQ. The CDR3, as DNA: TGCGCCAGCAGCTTACAGGAGAACTATGGCTACACCTTC. Translated, it gives CASSLQENYGYTF.

This clone was seen once. CDR3 in amino acids: CASSGDGLSYEQYF. The CDR3, as DNA: TGTGCCAGCTCGGGCGACGGACTCTCCTACGAGCAGTACTTC. The chain employs TRBV18 and TRBJ2-7, with D possibly TRBD2 on 5 matching bases. Trimming pared 6 bases from V and 0 bases from J, leaving 12 bases between. CDR3 length: 14 residues. The V gene's germline CDR1 is KGHSH and CDR2 LQKENI.

This chain joins TRBV6-7 and TRBJ1-1; possible D gene TRBD1, 5 bases. TRBV6-7 is designated an ORF whose function remains uncertain. There are 14 residues in the CDR3. Trimming took 1 base from V and 10 from J, leaving 16 bases between them. CDR3: CASSYLEGRRGAFF. The CDR3 DNA reads as TGTGCCAGCAGTTACTTGGAGGGCCGGAGGGGAGCTTTCTTT.

This clone has just a few counts. The chain employs TRBV19 and TRBJ1-2; D unclear. V was cut by 5 bases and J by 5 bases, with 6 bases left in between. The CDR3 spans 11 residues. Germline V gene sequence: CDR1 LNHDA, CDR2 SQIVND (reference sequence). CDR3 DNA: TGTGCCAGTAGTTCGGGGTATGGCTACACCTTC. Protein sequence: CASSSGYGYTF.

This rearrangement joins TRBV5-6 to TRBJ2-4; D ambiguous. Trimming pared 0 bases from V and 7 bases from J, leaving 5 bases between. This CDR3 spans 12 amino acids. Germline lookup yields CDR1 SGHDT and CDR2 YYEEEE. The DNA for the CDR3 is TGTGCCAGCAGCTTGGCCAGGAACATTCAGTACTTC. Translated, it gives CASSLARNIQYF.

The CDR3 region has the DNA TGTGCCAGCAGCCAACAGGGCTCTGGTGGCTACACCTTC. It is translated as CASSQQGSGGYTF. This sequence joins TRBV6-5 and TRBJ1-2, with D possibly TRBD1 on 6 matching bases. The V gene lost 6 bases and the J gene lost 7 bases, with 15 bases spanning the gap. This CDR3 region has 13 residues. Germline V gene sequence: CDR1 MNHEY, CDR2 SVGAGI.

CDR3 nucleotide sequence: TGTGCCAGCAGCCAAGCCAGAGCGGGAGGGGTAAGGGATGAGCAGTTCTTC. Amino acids: CASSQARAGGVRDEQFF. The chain uses TRBV4-2 and TRBJ2-1; TRBD2 matches at 10 bases. CDR3 length equals 17 residues. Per germline, CDR1 LGHNA and CDR2 YNFKEQ. The ends lost 1 base at V and 8 bases at J; junction bases unmatched: 11.

The chain carries TRBV29-1 and TRBJ2-2; no clear D gene. This CDR3 is built from 12 residues. V lost 4 bases and J 6 bases, leaving 9 bases between the germline ends. Germline V lookup: CDR1 SQVTM, CDR2 ANQGSEA. This CDR3 reads CSVVWQSGELFF. The CDR3 DNA reads as TGCAGCGTTGTGTGGCAATCCGGGGAGCTGTTTTTT.

For the CDR3, the DNA is TGTGCCAGCAGCCCACCCTGGGACAGTGAGCAGTTCTTC. It translates to CASSPPWDSEQFF. V is TRBV7-9 and J is TRBJ2-1, with 7 bases that match TRBD1. V lost 5 bases, J lost 9 bases, and 7 bases stayed unmatched. The CDR3 is 13 residues long. Germline V CDR1 and CDR2: SEHNR, FQNEAQ (reference sequence).

This chain joins TRBV5-5 and TRBJ2-6; possibly TRBD2 for D (5 bases). V was trimmed by 4 bases and J by 4 bases, leaving 21 bases between them. The germline CDR1 and CDR2 sequences are SGHKS and YYEKEE (reference sequence). There are 18 residues in the CDR3. The CDR3 DNA is TGTGCCAGCAGCGTCCGGGTTTCCTTAGCGTCGGGGGCCAACGTCCTGACTTTC. The encoded protein is CASSVRVSLASGANVLTF.

The gene calls are TRBV18 and TRBJ2-5; 7 bases agree with TRBD1. Germline values: CDR1 KGHSH, CDR2 LQKENI. CDR3 length: 15 amino acids. Trimming took 1 base from V and 4 from J; bases not matched to a gene: 6. This chain's CDR3 is CASSPQGAVRETQYF. CDR3 DNA sequence: TGTGCCAGCTCACCACAGGGGGCGGTTAGAGAGACCCAGTACTTC.

With respect to this clone: Different DNA sequences within this sample yield the same CDR3. The CDR3 sequence is CASSSTGNTEAFF. In DNA form, the CDR3 reads TGTGCCAGCAGTTCGACAGGTAACACTGAAGCTTTCTTT. The chain combines TRBV6-6 with TRBJ1-1, with D possibly being TRBD1 (6 bases). The CDR3 covers 13 residues. The germline V gene has CDR1 MNHNY and CDR2 SVGAGI (reference sequence). V was trimmed by 4 bases and J by 2 bases, leaving 8 bases between them.

V is TRBV11-3 and J is TRBJ2-1, with 9 bases lining up with TRBD2. This CDR3 spans 17 amino acids. J was trimmed by 4 bases and V by 0 bases; bases with no gene match: 7. The germline CDR1 and CDR2 sequences are SGHNT and YENEEA. Written as DNA, the CDR3 is TGTGCCAGCAGCTTAGATGTCAAGACTAGCGGTTACAATGAGCAGTTCTTC. This sequence encodes CASSLDVKTSGYNEQFF.

V usage is TRBV27 and J usage is TRBJ2-1; unclear D gene. This CDR3 spans 12 amino acids. Germline V lookup: CDR1 MNHEY, CDR2 SMNVEV (reference sequence). Trimming shortened V by 6 bases and J by 3 bases, and 6 bases separated the two germline ends. CDR3 bases: TGTGCCAGCAGCTCCGGCTACAATGAGCAGTTCTTC. Translated, it gives CASSSGYNEQFF.

The chain joins TRBV18 to TRBJ2-2; perhaps TRBD1 as D (6 bases). CDR3 length equals 17 residues. Trimming took off 0 bases at V and 5 bases at J, with 16 bases between the two ends. Germline V gene data show CDR1 as KGHSH and CDR2 as LQKENI. CDR3 residues: CASSPPERGTRTGELFF. The CDR3 nucleotides are TGTGCCAGCTCACCACCGGAGAGGGGGACCAGGACCGGGGAGCTGTTTTTT. Full variable domain (missing parts from reference TRBV18 and TRBJ2-2): NAGVMQNPRHLVRRRGQEARLRCSPMKGHSHVYWYRQLPEEGLKFMVYLQKENIIDESGMPKERFSAEFPKEGPSILRIQQVVRGDSAAYFCASSPPERGTRTGELFFGEGSRLTVL.

The V and J genes are TRBV5-4 and TRBJ2-7; a weak D match, TRBD2 (5 bases). Germline V gene sequence: CDR1 SGHNT, CDR2 YYREEE (reference sequence). V lost 0 bases to trimming and J lost 7 bases, with 17 bases between them. There are 15 residues in the CDR3. In DNA, the CDR3 is TGTGCCAGCAGCTTGGTCTTAGAGTCACCGGGGGAGCAGTACTTC. Its translation is CASSLVLESPGEQYF.

The V call is TRBV27, the J call TRBJ1-2, with a weak D call TRBD1 (5 bases). Between the trimmed V and J ends, which lost 5 bases and 4 bases, there was a span of 17 bases. The CDR3 sequence is 15 residues long. The germline V gene has CDR1 MNHEY and CDR2 SMNVEV (reference sequence). The CDR3 sequence is CASSAGGGILYGYTF. The CDR3 DNA reads as TGTGCCAGCAGTGCCGGGGGAGGGATCCTCTATGGCTACACCTTC.

The gene calls are TRBV18 and TRBJ1-2; a possible D gene is TRBD1 (5 bases). The CDR3 totals 15 residues. Germline values: CDR1 KGHSH, CDR2 LQKENI. V was pared by 1 base and J by 3 bases, with 12 bases between. CDR3 loop: CASSPLPGVDYGYTF. In nucleotides, the CDR3 is TGTGCCAGCTCACCACTACCGGGGGTTGACTATGGCTACACCTTC.

J is TRBJ2-2 and V is TRBV7-3, with TRBD2 matching over 9 bases. Germline loops: CDR1 SGHTA, CDR2 FQGTGA. This CDR3 region has 18 residues. J gave up 2 bases and V 2 bases, and 9 bases lay outside the gene matches. CDR3 nucleotide sequence: TGTGCCAGCAGCTTATTCGCGAGCGGGAGGATTAACACCGGGGAGCTGTTTTTT. Translated: CASSLFASGRINTGELFF.

The chain combines TRBV30 with TRBJ1-1; D may be TRBD1 (6 bases). The CDR3 covers 15 residues. The germline V gene has CDR1 GTSNPN and CDR2 SVGIG (reference sequence). Deletions cut 2 bases from V and 3 bases from J, with 16 bases between. The CDR3 nucleotides are TGTGCCTGGAGTCGCACAGGGTTGGGGGACACTGAAGCTTTCTTT. It specifies CAWSRTGLGDTEAFF.

The V gene is TRBV29-1, the J gene TRBJ1-1; TRBD1 matches 7 bases. Germline CDR1 and CDR2: SQVTM and ANQGSEA. There are 15 residues in the CDR3. Trimming took 7 bases from V and 0 from J; bases not matched to a gene: 11. CDR3 sequence: CSATRQGSMNTEAFF. The DNA of the CDR3 is TGCAGCGCTACGAGACAGGGATCAATGAACACTGAAGCTTTCTTT.

J is TRBJ2-2 and V is TRBV7-9; 7 bases match TRBD1. CDR3 length: 15 residues. Trimming cost V 5 bases and J 3 bases; bases outside gene matches: 6. The germline CDR1 and CDR2 sequences are SEHNR and FQNEAQ (reference sequence). CDR3 nucleotides: TGTGCCAGCAGCCCCCGGGACAGCCACACCGGGGAGCTGTTTTTT. Protein product: CASSPRDSHTGELFF.